Presented here are 9 T cell receptor beta chains from one specimen sequenced in a study of blood T cell repertoires in COVID-19. Sequencing was performed with immunoSEQ multiplex PCR; in TCRdb, only in-frame clones are kept and a portion is missing. Counted here are approximately 100,000 clones, about 90% occurring once; the ten biggest clones make up around 16%. The sample consisted of peripheral blood. These receptor sequences come from a man in his forties or fifties with acute or convalescent COVID-19.

This chain uses TRBV19 with TRBJ2-3; weak D call: TRBD2 (6 bases). The CDR3 has 17 amino acids. The V end was cut by 0 bases, the J end by 4 bases, with 17 bases between. Germline V gives CDR1 LNHDA, CDR2 SQIVND (reference sequence). CDR3 DNA sequence: TGTGCCAGTAGTATAGATGCGGGCCGACTAGTGGCAGATACGCAGTATTTT. Amino acid sequence: CASSIDAGRLVADTQYF.

The chain carries TRBV24-1 and TRBJ2-1; the D gene is possibly TRBD1 (6 bases). Germline V gene lookup returns CDR1 KGHDR and CDR2 SFDVKD. Trimming shortened V by 4 bases and J by 0 bases, and 12 bases separated the two germline ends. This CDR3 is built from 16 residues. CDR3 in amino acids: CATSDRDRSSYNEQFF. The CDR3 region has the DNA TGTGCCACCAGTGACCGAGACAGGTCCTCCTACAATGAGCAGTTCTTC.

The genes are TRBV11-2 and TRBJ2-1; D possibly corresponds to TRBD2 (6 bases). This CDR3 region has 12 residues. V was trimmed by 4 bases and J by 8 bases, leaving 9 bases between them. Germline CDR1 and CDR2: SGHAT and FQNNGV. The CDR3 region has the DNA TGTGCCAGCAGCTACGGGAGCTATGAGCAGTTCTTC. Protein: CASSYGSYEQFF.

The genes are TRBV27 and TRBJ2-3, with 8 bases fitting TRBD2. Germline CDR1 reads MNHEY; CDR2 reads SMNVEV (reference sequence). The V gene end was trimmed by 6 bases and the J gene end by 0 bases; junction bases not matched to a gene: 2. CDR3 length: 14 residues. CDR3 DNA: TGTGCCAGCAGACTAGCGGTGAGCACAGATACGCAGTATTTT. This gives the protein CASRLAVSTDTQYF.

The rearrangement links TRBV19 to TRBJ1-5, with D perhaps matching TRBD1 (6 bases). CDR3 length: 15 amino acids. V was clipped by 0 bases and J by 5 bases, with 11 bases between them. Germline V gene sequence: CDR1 LNHDA, CDR2 SQIVND (reference sequence). DNA of the CDR3: TGTGCCAGTAGTATAGAGTGGGGGCTTGATCAGCCCCAGCATTTT. It encodes CASSIEWGLDQPQHF.

The chain is built from TRBV5-1 and TRBJ2-1; TRBD2 is a possible D gene (7 bases). Trimming removed 5 bases at V and 5 bases at J, with 17 bases between. Germline values: CDR1 SGHRS, CDR2 YFSETQ. This CDR3 comprises 15 residues. This CDR3 is CASRGGRLADNEQFF. The DNA of the CDR3 is TGCGCCAGCAGGGGGGGCCGTCTAGCGGACAATGAGCAGTTCTTC.

This chain connects TRBV19 to TRBJ2-5; D may be TRBD1 (5 bases). Trimming shortened V by 0 bases and J by 1 base, and 9 bases separated the two germline ends. CDR1 is LNHDA, CDR2 SQIVND, per germline (reference sequence). The CDR3 loop spans 15 amino acids. CDR3 DNA: TGTGCCAGTAGTATAGATAGGGGCGTCCAAGAGACCCAGTACTTC. Amino acids: CASSIDRGVQETQYF.

The chain is built from TRBV5-1 and TRBJ1-2; the match to TRBD1 covers 10 bases. J was trimmed by 4 bases and V by 4 bases; bases with no gene match: 7. Germline V gene sequence: CDR1 SGHRS, CDR2 YFSETQ. This CDR3 is built from 15 residues. CDR3 amino acids: CASSPLTGGAYGYTF. The CDR3 DNA reads TGCGCCAGCAGCCCCCTGACAGGGGGCGCCTATGGCTACACCTTC.

Details on this clone: At one boundary the junction diverges from the germline segment, which might be a read error. The chain recombines TRBV28 with TRBJ2-1; TRBD2 agrees at 11 bases. CDR1 and CDR2 (germline): MDHEN, SYDVKM. This CDR3 is 12 amino acids long. CDR3 in DNA: TGCACGGTGGGACTAGCGGACAATGAGCAGTTCTTC. It translates to CTVGLADNEQFF.